The sequence of this T cell receptor (beta chain) was determined in a study of blood T cells in healthy people across ages. The CDR3 extends over 14 amino acids. Between the trimmed V and J ends, which lost 5 bases and 4 bases, there was a span of 16 bases. Per germline, CDR1 DFQATT and CDR2 SNEGSKA (reference sequence). Isolation yielded PBMCs, at least 6 million per sample, in every case. This clonotype was counted between two and nine times. For the second PCR, which ran for about 7 to 11 cycles, a sample-barcoded 5' primer and a J-beta primer mix were used. TCRdb reanalysed the 5' RACE reads using MiXCR and keeps one entry per CDR3 protein. The sample includes hundreds of thousands of distinct CDR3 sequences, approximately 31% of them seen just once.

This TCR derives from a woman aged 80 or over in good health. The chain employs TRBV20-1 and TRBJ2-3; D is perhaps TRBD2 (6 bases). The sample comprised blood. CDR3 region: CSASTGGEADTQYF. CDR3 in DNA: TGCAGTGCTTCCACCGGGGGAGAGGCAGATACGCAGTATTTT.